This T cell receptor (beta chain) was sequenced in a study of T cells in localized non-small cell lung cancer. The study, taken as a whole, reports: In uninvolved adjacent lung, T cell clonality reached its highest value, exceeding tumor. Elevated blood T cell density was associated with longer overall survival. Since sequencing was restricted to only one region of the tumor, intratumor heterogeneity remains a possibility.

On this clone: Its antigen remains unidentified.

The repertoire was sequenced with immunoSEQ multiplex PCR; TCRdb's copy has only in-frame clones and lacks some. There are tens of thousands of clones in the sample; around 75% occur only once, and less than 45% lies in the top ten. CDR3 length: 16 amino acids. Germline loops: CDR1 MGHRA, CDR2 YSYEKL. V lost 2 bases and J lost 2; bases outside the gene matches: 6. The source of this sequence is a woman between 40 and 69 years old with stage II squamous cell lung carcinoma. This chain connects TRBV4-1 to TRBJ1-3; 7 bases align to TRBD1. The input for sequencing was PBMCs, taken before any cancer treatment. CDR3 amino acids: CASSQQDRATGNTIYF. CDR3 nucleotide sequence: TGCGCCAGCAGCCAACAAGACAGGGCGACTGGAAACACCATATATTTT.